This T cell receptor (beta chain) was sequenced during a study of T cells in Graves' hyperthyroidism and ophthalmopathy (dated by TCRdb to 2018 to 2020). In the study overall: Peripheral blood was collected at initial diagnosis, before any treatment. In about 6 Graves' hyperthyroidism patients, the study also compared T-cell repertoires from thyroid tissue with T-cell repertoires from blood. TCR V-J signatures able to tell the groups apart were searched for in a discovery cohort of about a hundred patients, of whom fewer than 45 had Graves' ophthalmopathy and 57 had stable Graves' hyperthyroidism. For training and testing, the roughly 97 patients in the discovery cohort were randomly divided in a 7:3 ratio. Prospective prediction of ophthalmopathy was tested in an independent validation cohort consisting of 18 hyperthyroidism patients and around 17 patients who later progressed to ophthalmopathy. Following sampling, methimazole starting at 30 mg daily was given to hyperthyroidism patients, and high-dose intravenous methylprednisolone was given to ophthalmopathy patients. The paper describes TCR Vbeta CDR3 sequencing of fewer than 150 peripheral blood samples, made up of some 42 ophthalmopathy patients, 70 to 75 hyperthyroidism patients and 17 progressor patients. Findings and caveats that apply to the study as a whole: Most expanded thyroid clonotypes (frequency above 0.001) were also detected in blood, suggesting blood repertoires may reflect thyroid immune responses. A 13 V-J signature model separated ophthalmopathy from stable hyperthyroidism, with 87.88% sensitivity and approximately 81% specificity in cross-validation and 80%/75% in testing. Sample size was not statistically predetermined, and investigators were not blinded to group allocation. In validation, the model predicted progression to ophthalmopathy a median of 6.5 months before onset, with 70% to 71% sensitivity and 72.22% specificity.

This clonotype was seen more than once but under ten times. The antigen it binds to is not known. There are no base qualities to consult, and no much larger clone falls within one base. The CDR3 goes from the cysteine to the phenylalanine over 17 residues. The CDR3 DNA has 51 bases and is translated from base 1. The germline V gene specifies ENHRY as CDR1 and SYGVKD as CDR2. Ends trimmed: V by 2 bases, J by 2 bases; bases unmatched to a gene: 8. The TCR beta CDR3 regions were amplified from the RNA transcripts. A first-round RT-PCR of the TCR CDR3 used the HTBI primer set with the Qiagen OneStep RT-PCR kit. Libraries were constructed in a second round of multiplex PCR, after which size selection and purification were carried out. Sequencing of the libraries was done on an Illumina HiSeq2000 using paired-end 100 bp reads. The published analysis was carried out like this. SOAPnuke was used to process the raw data, throwing out any read that contained adapters or uncalled bases, had a mean Phred below 15, or lacked an exact constant-primer or identifier match. COPE v1.2.5 was used to merge the high-quality paired reads, and each unique nucleotide sequence was defined as a clonotype. Clonotypes were aligned to IMGT TRBV, TRBD and TRBJ reference segments using MiTCR v1.1. Only V-J combinations with frequency above 0.0001, covering about 99% of repertoires, were analysed. The TCS score was defined as the ratio of F50 (clonal expansion) to E x V (chaos), calculated using BLOSUM62-based TCRdist between CDR3 peptides within each V-J. Welch's t-statistics and random forest reduced 500 to 550 V-J features to fewer than 15, which were used in a naive Bayes classifier (R e1071). TCRdb reprocessed the public reads (quality trimming at Q25 with fastp, clone calling with MiXCR) and kept in-frame beta chains. Each entry is one CDR3 protein sequence, shown with its most common DNA and genes. The authors' filters were not applied to this entry. The sample includes 300,000 to 450,000 distinct CDR3 sequences, with around 20% observed a single time. The ten largest clones capture about 38% of the sample.

In the ophthalmopathy patients, disease was moderately to severely active, with a Clinical Activity Score of 3 or more, a NOSPECS grade of 4 or more, and a duration of less than 3 months. The study excluded patients with uncontrolled infections, other autoimmune diseases, pregnancy or lactation. Clinical symptoms, serum thyroxine and TRAb, thyroid ultrasound, and orbital computed tomography formed the basis for the diagnoses. Ficoll-Paque density gradient centrifugation was used to isolate PBMCs from around 9.1 ml of fresh peripheral blood. Total RNA was extracted using Trizol reagent, and RNA quality was assessed on an Agilent 2100 Bioanalyzer.

The sequenced sample consisted of blood. This chain joins TRBV10-3 to TRBJ2-3; 9 nucleotides in the junction match TRBD1. This TCR came from a young man with Graves' ophthalmopathy. The nucleotide sequence reads TGTGCCATCAGTGAGCCGGAAACAGGGGGCCCCACAGATACGCAGTATTTT. Its product reads: CAISEPETGGPTDTQYF.